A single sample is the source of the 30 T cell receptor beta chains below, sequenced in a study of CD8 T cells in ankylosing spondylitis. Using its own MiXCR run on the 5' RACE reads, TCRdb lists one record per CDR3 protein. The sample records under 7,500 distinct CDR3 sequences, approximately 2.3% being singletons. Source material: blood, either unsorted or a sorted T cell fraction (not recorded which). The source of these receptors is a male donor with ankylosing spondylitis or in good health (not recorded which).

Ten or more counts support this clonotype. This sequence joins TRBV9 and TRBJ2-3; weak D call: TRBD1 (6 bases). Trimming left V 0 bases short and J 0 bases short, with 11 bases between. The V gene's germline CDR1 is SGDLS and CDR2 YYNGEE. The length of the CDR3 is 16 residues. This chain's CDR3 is CASSVGTAVSTDTQYF. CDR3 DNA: TGTGCCAGCAGCGTAGGGACAGCGGTTAGCACAGATACGCAGTATTTT.

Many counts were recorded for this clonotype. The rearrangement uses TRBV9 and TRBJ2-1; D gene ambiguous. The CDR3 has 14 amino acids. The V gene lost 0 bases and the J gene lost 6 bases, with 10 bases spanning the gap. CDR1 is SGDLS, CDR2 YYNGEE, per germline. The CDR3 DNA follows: TGTGCCAGCAGCGTAGCTCTGAATCTCAATGAGCAGTTCTTC. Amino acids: CASSVALNLNEQFF.

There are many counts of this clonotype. CDR3 sequence: CASSVESGAYNEQFF. CDR3 nucleotide sequence: TGTGCCAGCAGCGTAGAGAGCGGGGCCTACAATGAGCAGTTCTTC. This chain uses TRBV9 with TRBJ2-1; 7 bases agree with TRBD2. CDR3 length: 15 amino acids. With V trimmed by 0 bases and J by 2 bases, 2 bases remained unmatched. In germline, CDR1 is SGDLS, CDR2 YYNGEE.

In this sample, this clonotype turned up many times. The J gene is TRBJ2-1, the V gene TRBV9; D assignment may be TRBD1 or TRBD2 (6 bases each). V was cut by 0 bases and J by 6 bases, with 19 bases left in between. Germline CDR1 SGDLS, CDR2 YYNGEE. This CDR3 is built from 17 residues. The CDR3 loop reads CASSVEGGSGPVNEQFF. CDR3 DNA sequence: TGTGCCAGCAGCGTAGAAGGGGGTAGCGGACCCGTCAATGAGCAGTTCTTC. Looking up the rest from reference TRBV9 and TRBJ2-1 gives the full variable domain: DSGVTQTPKHLITATGQRVTLRCSPRSGDLSVYWYQQSLDQGLQFLIQYYNGEERAKGNILERFSAQQFPDLHSELNLSSLELGDSALYFCASSVEGGSGPVNEQFFGPGTRLTVL.

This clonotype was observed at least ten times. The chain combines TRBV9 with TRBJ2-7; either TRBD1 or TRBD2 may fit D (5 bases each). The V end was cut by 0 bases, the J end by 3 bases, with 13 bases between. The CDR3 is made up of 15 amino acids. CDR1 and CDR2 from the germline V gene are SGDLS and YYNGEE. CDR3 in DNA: TGTGCCAGCAGCGTAGGGGACGGGGCTTTCTACGAGCAGTACTTC. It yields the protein CASSVGDGAFYEQYF.

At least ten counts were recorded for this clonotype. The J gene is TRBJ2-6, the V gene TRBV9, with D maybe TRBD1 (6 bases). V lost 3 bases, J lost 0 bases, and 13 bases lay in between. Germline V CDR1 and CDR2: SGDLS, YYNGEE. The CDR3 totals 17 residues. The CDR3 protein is CASSAYRVPSGANVLTF. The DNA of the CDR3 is TGTGCCAGCAGCGCGTACAGGGTACCCTCTGGGGCCAACGTCCTGACTTTC. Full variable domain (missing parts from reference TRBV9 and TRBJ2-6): DSGVTQTPKHLITATGQRVTLRCSPRSGDLSVYWYQQSLDQGLQFLIQYYNGEERAKGNILERFSAQQFPDLHSELNLSSLELGDSALYFCASSAYRVPSGANVLTFGAGSRLTVL.

The CDR3 sequence is CASSEGPGSDIQYF. CDR3 nucleotide sequence: TGTGCCAGCAGCGAGGGGCCGGGGTCGGACATTCAGTACTTC. The chain carries TRBV9 and TRBJ2-4; either TRBD1 or TRBD2 may supply D (5 bases each). Looked up from germline, CDR1 is SGDLS and CDR2 is YYNGEE. Trimming cost V 3 bases and J 8 bases, with 15 bases left between them. There are 14 residues in the CDR3.

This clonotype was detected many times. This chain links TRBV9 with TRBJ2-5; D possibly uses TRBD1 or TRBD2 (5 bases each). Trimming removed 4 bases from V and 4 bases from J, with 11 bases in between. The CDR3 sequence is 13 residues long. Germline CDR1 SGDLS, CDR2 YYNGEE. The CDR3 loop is CASSPGLLETQYF. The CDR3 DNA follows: TGTGCCAGCAGCCCGGGGCTTTTAGAGACCCAGTACTTC. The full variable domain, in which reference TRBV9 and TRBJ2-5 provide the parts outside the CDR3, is DSGVTQTPKHLITATGQRVTLRCSPRSGDLSVYWYQQSLDQGLQFLIQYYNGEERAKGNILERFSAQQFPDLHSELNLSSLELGDSALYFCASSPGLLETQYFGPGTRLLVL.

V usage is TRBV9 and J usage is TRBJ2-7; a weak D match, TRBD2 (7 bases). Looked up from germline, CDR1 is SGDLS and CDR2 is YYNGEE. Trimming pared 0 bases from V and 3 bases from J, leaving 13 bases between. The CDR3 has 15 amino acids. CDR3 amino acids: CASSVEQGGVYEQYF. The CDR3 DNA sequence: TGTGCCAGCAGCGTAGAACAGGGAGGGGTCTACGAGCAGTACTTC.

The CDR3 protein is CASSGPLLRDTQYF. The CDR3 DNA is TGTGCCAGCAGCGGCCCTCTGTTAAGAGATACGCAGTATTTT. V usage is TRBV9 and J usage is TRBJ2-3, with D unresolved. V was cut by 3 bases and J by 5 bases, with 13 bases left in between. The CDR3 length is 14 residues. The V gene's germline CDR1 is SGDLS and CDR2 YYNGEE.

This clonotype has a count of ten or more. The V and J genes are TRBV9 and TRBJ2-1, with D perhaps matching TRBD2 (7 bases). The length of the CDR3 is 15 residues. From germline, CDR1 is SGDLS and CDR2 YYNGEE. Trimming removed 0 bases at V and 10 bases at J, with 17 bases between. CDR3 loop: CASSVGGGRMDEQFF. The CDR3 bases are TGTGCCAGCAGCGTAGGGGGGGGGCGCATGGACGAGCAGTTCTTC.

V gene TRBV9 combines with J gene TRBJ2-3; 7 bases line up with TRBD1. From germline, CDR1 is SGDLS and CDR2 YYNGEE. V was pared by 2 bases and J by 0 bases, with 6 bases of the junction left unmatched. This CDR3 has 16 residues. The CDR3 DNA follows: TGTGCCAGCAGCGTCGGGACAGCAACTAGCACAGATACGCAGTATTTT. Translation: CASSVGTATSTDTQYF.

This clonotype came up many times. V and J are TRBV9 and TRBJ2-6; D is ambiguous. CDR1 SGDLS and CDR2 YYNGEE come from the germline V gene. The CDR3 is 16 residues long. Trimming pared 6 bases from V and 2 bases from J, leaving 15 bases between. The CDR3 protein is CASMRPGEAGANVLTF. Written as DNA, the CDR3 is TGTGCCAGCATGAGGCCTGGAGAGGCTGGGGCCAACGTCCTGACTTTC.

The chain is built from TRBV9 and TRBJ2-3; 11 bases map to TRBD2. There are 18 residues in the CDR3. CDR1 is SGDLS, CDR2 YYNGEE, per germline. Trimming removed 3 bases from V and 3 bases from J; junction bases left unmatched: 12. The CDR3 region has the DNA TGTGCCAGCAGCGGTCCGGGACTAGCGGAGCCCTTGACAGATACGCAGTATTTT. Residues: CASSGPGLAEPLTDTQYF.

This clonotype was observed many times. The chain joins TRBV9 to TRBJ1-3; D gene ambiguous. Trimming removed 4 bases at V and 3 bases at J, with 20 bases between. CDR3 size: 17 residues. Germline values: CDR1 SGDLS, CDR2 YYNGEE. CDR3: CASSYSAPNALGNTIYF. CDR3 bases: TGTGCCAGCAGCTATAGTGCACCAAACGCCCTTGGAAACACCATATATTTT.

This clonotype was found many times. The CDR3 DNA reads as TGTGCCAGCAGCCAGGGGAATTCACCCCTCCACTTT. Translation gives CASSQGNSPLHF. V and J are TRBV9 and TRBJ1-6, with a tentative D call TRBD1 (6 bases). This CDR3 is built from 12 residues. The germline V gene has CDR1 SGDLS and CDR2 YYNGEE. V was clipped by 4 bases and J by 7 bases, with 6 bases between them.

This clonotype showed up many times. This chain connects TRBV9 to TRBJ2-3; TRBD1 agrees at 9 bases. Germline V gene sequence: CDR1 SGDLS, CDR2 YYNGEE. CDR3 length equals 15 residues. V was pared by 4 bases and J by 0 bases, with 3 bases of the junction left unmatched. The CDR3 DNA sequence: TGTGCCAGCAGCATACAGGGGGCTAGCACAGATACGCAGTATTTT. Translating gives CASSIQGASTDTQYF.

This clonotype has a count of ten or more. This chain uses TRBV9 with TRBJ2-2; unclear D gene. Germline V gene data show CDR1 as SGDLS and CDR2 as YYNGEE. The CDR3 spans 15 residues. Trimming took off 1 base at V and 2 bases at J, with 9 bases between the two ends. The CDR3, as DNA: TGTGCCAGCAGCGTAAAGTCTGGCAACACCGGGGAGCTGTTTTTT. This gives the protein CASSVKSGNTGELFF.

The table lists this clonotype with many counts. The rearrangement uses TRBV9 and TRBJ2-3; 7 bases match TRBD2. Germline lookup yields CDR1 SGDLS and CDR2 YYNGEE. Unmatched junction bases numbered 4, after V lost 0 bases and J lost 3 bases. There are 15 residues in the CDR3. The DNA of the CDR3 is TGTGCCAGCAGCGTAGCCGGGACTACTACAGATACGCAGTATTTT. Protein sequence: CASSVAGTTTDTQYF. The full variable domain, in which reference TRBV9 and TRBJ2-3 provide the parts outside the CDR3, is DSGVTQTPKHLITATGQRVTLRCSPRSGDLSVYWYQQSLDQGLQFLIQYYNGEERAKGNILERFSAQQFPDLHSELNLSSLELGDSALYFCASSVAGTTTDTQYFGPGTRLTVL.

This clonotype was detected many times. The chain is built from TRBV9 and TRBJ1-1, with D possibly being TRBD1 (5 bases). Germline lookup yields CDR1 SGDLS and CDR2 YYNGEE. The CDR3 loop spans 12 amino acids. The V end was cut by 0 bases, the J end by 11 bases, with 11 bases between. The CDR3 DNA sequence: TGTGCCAGCAGCGTAGTTCGGGGGGTCGCTTTCTTT. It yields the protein CASSVVRGVAFF. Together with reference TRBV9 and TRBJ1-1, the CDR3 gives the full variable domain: DSGVTQTPKHLITATGQRVTLRCSPRSGDLSVYWYQQSLDQGLQFLIQYYNGEERAKGNILERFSAQQFPDLHSELNLSSLELGDSALYFCASSVVRGVAFFGQGTRLTVV.

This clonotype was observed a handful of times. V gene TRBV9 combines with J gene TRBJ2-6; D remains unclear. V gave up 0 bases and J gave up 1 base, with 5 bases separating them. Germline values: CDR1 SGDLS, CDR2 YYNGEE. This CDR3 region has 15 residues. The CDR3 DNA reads TGTGCCAGCAGCGTAGCTGGGTCTGGGGCCAACGTCCTGACTTTC. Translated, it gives CASSVAGSGANVLTF.

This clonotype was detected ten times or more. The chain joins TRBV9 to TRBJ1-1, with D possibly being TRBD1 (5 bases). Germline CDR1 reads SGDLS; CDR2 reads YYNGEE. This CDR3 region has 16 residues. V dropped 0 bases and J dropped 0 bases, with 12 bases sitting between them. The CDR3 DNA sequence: TGTGCCAGCAGCGTAGGGGACGGATCGATGAACACTGAAGCTTTCTTT. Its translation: CASSVGDGSMNTEAFF.

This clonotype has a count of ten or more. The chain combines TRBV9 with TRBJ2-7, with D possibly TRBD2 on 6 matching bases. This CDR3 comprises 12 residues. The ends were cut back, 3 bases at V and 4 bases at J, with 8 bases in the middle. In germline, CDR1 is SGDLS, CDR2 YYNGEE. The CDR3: CASSARGYEQYF. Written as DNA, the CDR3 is TGTGCCAGCAGCGCTCGGGGGTACGAGCAGTACTTC.

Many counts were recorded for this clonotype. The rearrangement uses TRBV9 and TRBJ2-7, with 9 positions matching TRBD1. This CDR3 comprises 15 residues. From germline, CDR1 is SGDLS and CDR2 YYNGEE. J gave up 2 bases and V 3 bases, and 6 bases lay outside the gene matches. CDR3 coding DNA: TGTGCCAGCAGCGCCACCGGGACAGGGACCTACGAGCAGTACTTC. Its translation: CASSATGTGTYEQYF. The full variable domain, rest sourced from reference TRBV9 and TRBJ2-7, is DSGVTQTPKHLITATGQRVTLRCSPRSGDLSVYWYQQSLDQGLQFLIQYYNGEERAKGNILERFSAQQFPDLHSELNLSSLELGDSALYFCASSATGTGTYEQYFGPGTRLTVT.

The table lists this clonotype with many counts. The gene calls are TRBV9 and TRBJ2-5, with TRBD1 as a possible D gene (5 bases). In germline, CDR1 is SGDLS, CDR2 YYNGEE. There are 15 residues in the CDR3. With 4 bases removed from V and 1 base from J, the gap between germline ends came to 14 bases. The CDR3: CASSFRPGFQETQYF. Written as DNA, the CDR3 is TGTGCCAGCAGCTTCCGGCCAGGGTTCCAAGAGACCCAGTACTTC.

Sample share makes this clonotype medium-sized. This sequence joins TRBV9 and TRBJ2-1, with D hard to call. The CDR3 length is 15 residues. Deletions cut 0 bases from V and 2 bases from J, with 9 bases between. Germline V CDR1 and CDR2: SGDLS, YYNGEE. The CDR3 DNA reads TGTGCCAGCAGCGTAGGCCACCAGACCTACAATGAGCAGTTCTTC. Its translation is CASSVGHQTYNEQFF.

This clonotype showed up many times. CDR3 sequence: CASSGGGSGYSNEQYF. In DNA form, the CDR3 reads TGTGCCAGCAGCGGGGGGGGGTCAGGCTACTCTAACGAGCAGTACTTC. The V call is TRBV9, the J call TRBJ2-7, with TRBD2 matching 7 bases. This CDR3 spans 16 amino acids. The germline V gene encodes CDR1 SGDLS and CDR2 YYNGEE. The V and J ends lost 3 bases and 5 bases, in that order; junction bases with no gene match: 14.

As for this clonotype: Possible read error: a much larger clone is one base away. The CDR3 region is CARSDVFGYTF. The CDR3 nucleotides read TGTGCCAGAAGCGACGTTTTTGGCTACACCTTC. This chain uses TRBV9 with TRBJ1-2; no definite D call. CDR1 SGDLS and CDR2 YYNGEE come from the germline V gene. CDR3 length equals 11 residues. The full variable domain, completed using reference TRBV9 and TRBJ1-2, is DSGVTQTPKHLITATGQRVTLRCSPRSGDLSVYWYQQSLDQGLQFLIQYYNGEERAKGNILERFSAQQFPDLHSELNLSSLELGDSALYFCARSDVFGYTFGSGTRLTVV.

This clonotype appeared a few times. DNA for the CDR3: TGTGCCAGCAGCGTAGGGGGACTAGTCTACGAGCAGTACTTC. This gives the protein CASSVGGLVYEQYF. V and J are TRBV9 and TRBJ2-7; the match to TRBD2 covers 8 bases. The CDR3 loop spans 14 amino acids. The trim removed 0 bases at V and 3 bases at J, leaving 2 bases unmatched. Germline assignment: CDR1 SGDLS and CDR2 YYNGEE.

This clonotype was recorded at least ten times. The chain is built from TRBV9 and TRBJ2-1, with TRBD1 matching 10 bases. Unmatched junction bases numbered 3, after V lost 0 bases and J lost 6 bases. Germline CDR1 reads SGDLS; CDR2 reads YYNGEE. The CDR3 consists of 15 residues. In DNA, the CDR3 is TGTGCCAGCAGCGTAGGGACAGGGGGACGCAATGAGCAGTTCTTC. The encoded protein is CASSVGTGGRNEQFF.